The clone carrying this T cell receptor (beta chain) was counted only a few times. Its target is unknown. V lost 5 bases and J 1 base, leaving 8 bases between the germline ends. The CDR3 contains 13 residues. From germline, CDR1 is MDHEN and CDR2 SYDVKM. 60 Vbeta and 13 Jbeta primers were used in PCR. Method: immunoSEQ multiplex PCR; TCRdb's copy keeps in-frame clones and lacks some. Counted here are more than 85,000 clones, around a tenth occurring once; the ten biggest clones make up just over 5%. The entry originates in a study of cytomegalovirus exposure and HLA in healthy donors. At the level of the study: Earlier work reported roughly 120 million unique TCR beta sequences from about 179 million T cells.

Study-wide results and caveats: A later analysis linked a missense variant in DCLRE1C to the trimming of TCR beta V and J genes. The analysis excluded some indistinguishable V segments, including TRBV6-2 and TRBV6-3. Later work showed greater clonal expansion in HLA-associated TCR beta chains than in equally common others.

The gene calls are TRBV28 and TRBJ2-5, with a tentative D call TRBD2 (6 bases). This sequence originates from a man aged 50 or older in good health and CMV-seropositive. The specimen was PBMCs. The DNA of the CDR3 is TGTGCCAGCAGTCTCGGGGGCCAAGAGACCCAGTACTTC. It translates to CASSLGGQETQYF. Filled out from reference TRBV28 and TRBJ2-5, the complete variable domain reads DVKVTQSSRYLVKRTGEKVFLECVQDMDHENMFWYRQDPGLGLRLIYFSYDVKMKEKGDIPEGYSVSREKKERFSLILESASTNQTSMYLCASSLGGQETQYFGPGTRLLVL.